This T cell receptor beta chain was captured in a study of neoadjuvant anti-PD-1 for oral cavity cancer. Study-level information: Before surgery, most patients got three to four biweekly 3 mg/kg nivolumab doses.

Clones were sequenced by immunoSEQ multiplex PCR, and TCRdb holds only the in-frame ones, with some missing. In the table there are 60,000 to 75,000 clones, around 83% of which are singletons. Patients were newly diagnosed with stage II-IVA oral cavity squamous cell carcinoma without prior systemic or radiation treatment. Sample: PBMCs, taken before nivolumab (anti-PD-1) treatment. This TCR came from a person aged 35-79 years with oral cavity squamous cell carcinoma.

The CDR3 DNA is TGTGCCATCAGTGAAGGGCCAAGGGGGTCACCCCTCCACTTT. It yields the protein CAISEGPRGSPLHF. The chain uses TRBV10-3 and TRBJ1-6; TRBD1 is a possible D gene (6 bases). Trimming took off 3 bases at V and 10 bases at J, with 13 bases between the two ends. In germline, CDR1 is ENHRY, CDR2 SYGVKD. CDR3 length: 14 amino acids.